This T cell receptor (beta chain) derives from a study of blood T cell repertoires in COVID-19. Study in general: From T cells, B-cell-depleted T cells, or PBMCs came the material, which was cDNA or gDNA.

Recruited during active infection, patients (from Seattle) were subsequently followed longitudinally. Authors' methods: By means of reference gene primer amplification, nucleated cell counts were estimated. The protocol was immunoSEQ multiplex PCR, while the TCRdb copy is restricted to in-frame clones and leaves out a portion. From that table come the V and J calls and clone size; the DNA was used to work out D and trimming. Of under 50,000 clones listed, 80% to 95% are singletons. Source material: peripheral blood. This receptor was taken from a man in his sixties with COVID-19, enrolled during active disease.

The CDR3 protein is CSAGQGLGSPLHF. The CDR3 DNA sequence: TGCAGCGCCGGACAGGGGTTAGGTTCACCCCTCCACTTT. The chain couples TRBV29-1 to TRBJ1-6; 9 nucleotides agree with TRBD1. Per the germline V gene, CDR1 is SQVTM and CDR2 is ANQGSEA. Unmatched junction bases numbered 7, after V lost 7 bases and J lost 9 bases. The CDR3 spans 13 residues.